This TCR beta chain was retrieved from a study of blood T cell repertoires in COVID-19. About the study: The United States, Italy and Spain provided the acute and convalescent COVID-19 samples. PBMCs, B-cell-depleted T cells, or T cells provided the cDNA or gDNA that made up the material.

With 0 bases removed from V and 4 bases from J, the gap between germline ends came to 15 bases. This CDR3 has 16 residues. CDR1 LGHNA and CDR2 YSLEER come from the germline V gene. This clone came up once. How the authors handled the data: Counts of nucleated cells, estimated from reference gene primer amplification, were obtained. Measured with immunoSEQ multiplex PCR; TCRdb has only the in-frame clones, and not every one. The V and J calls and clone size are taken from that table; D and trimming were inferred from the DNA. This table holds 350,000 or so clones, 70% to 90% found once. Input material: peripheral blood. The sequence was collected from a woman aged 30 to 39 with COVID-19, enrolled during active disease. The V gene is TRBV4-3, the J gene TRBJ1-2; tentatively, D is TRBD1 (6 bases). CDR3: CASSQDYQGLGYGYTF. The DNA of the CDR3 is TGCGCCAGCAGCCAAGACTATCAGGGGCTGGGCTATGGCTACACCTTC.